The 21 T cell receptor beta chains below were found in one sample sequenced in a study of blood T cells in healthy people across ages. Together with a sample-barcoded 5' primer, a J-beta primer mix was included in a second PCR lasting about 6 to 11 cycles. TCRdb reprocessed the 5' RACE reads via MiXCR and lists one record per CDR3 protein. Of hundreds of thousands of distinct CDR3 sequences in the sample, roughly 25% were seen once. The same sample was also studied in work on T cells of mothers and their children.

The specimen sequenced was blood. These receptors originate from a boy aged 5-17 years in good health.

The chain uses TRBV29-1 and TRBJ2-7; D gene unclear. Trimming removed 4 bases from V and 6 bases from J, with 16 bases in between. CDR3 size: 13 residues. Looked up from germline, CDR1 is SQVTM and CDR2 is ANQGSEA. The CDR3 here is CSVVWPSTSEQYF. The CDR3 region has the DNA TGCAGCGTTGTCTGGCCTTCGACAAGCGAGCAGTACTTC.

This chain connects TRBV27 to TRBJ2-5; 12 bases agree with TRBD2. J was trimmed by 4 bases and V by 5 bases; bases with no gene match: 11. The germline V gene encodes CDR1 MNHEY and CDR2 SMNVEV (reference sequence). CDR3 length: 17 residues. CDR3 sequence: CASSPLAGGPDLETQYF. The CDR3 coding sequence is TGTGCCAGCAGTCCCCTAGCGGGGGGGCCCGATTTAGAGACCCAGTACTTC.

In DNA form, the CDR3 reads TGTGCCAGCAGTCATCCGGACAGGGAGAACACCGGGGAGCTGTTTTTT. Its protein is CASSHPDRENTGELFF. V usage is TRBV6-1 and J usage is TRBJ2-2, with 8 bases aligning to TRBD1. The CDR3 consists of 16 residues. Germline V gene sequence: CDR1 MNHNS, CDR2 SASEGT. The ends lost 5 bases at V and 1 base at J; junction bases unmatched: 6.

Concerning this clonotype itself: An end of the junction does not agree with germline; a read error may underlie this. V is TRBV27 and J is TRBJ2-3; no reliable D call. CDR3 size: 11 residues. Germline V gene data show CDR1 as MNHEY and CDR2 as SMNVEV (reference sequence). The CDR3 reads CGSSFLDTQYF. CDR3 nucleotides: TGTGGCAGCAGTTTTCTTGATACGCAGTATTTT.

V is TRBV20-1 and J is TRBJ2-5; D may match TRBD1 or TRBD2 (5 bases each). Germline V gives CDR1 DFQATT, CDR2 SNEGSKA (reference sequence). The CDR3 consists of 13 residues. With 0 bases removed from V and 5 bases from J, the gap between germline ends came to 10 bases. CDR3 region: CSARDSEGETQYF. The DNA of the CDR3 is TGCAGTGCTAGAGATAGCGAGGGGGAGACCCAGTACTTC.

This clonotype was observed a few times. V usage is TRBV7-6 and J usage is TRBJ2-5; no firm D call. The CDR3 loop spans 14 amino acids. Germline V CDR1 and CDR2: SGHVS, FNYEAQ. V dropped 0 bases and J dropped 5 bases, with 10 bases sitting between them. This CDR3 reads CASSLAQVLETQYF. In nucleotides, the CDR3 is TGTGCCAGCAGCTTAGCCCAGGTTTTGGAGACCCAGTACTTC.

This clonotype was seen only a few times. The rearrangement joins TRBV9 to TRBJ2-2; possibly TRBD1 or TRBD2 for D (5 bases each). The CDR3 length is 15 residues. V lost 1 base, J lost 6 bases, and 13 bases lay in between. Germline V gives CDR1 SGDLS, CDR2 YYNGEE. CDR3 in DNA: TGTGCCAGCAGCGTACTCGGGACCCGCGCCGGGGAGCTGTTTTTT. Its protein product is CASSVLGTRAGELFF.

This clonotype was detected a few times. The chain joins TRBV9 to TRBJ1-2; D remains unclear. CDR1 SGDLS and CDR2 YYNGEE come from the germline V gene. CDR3 length equals 10 residues. The germline V and J ends were trimmed by 1 base and 14 bases, with 9 bases remaining between them. In nucleotides, the CDR3 is TGTGCCAGCAGCGTATGGGTCTTAACCTTC. As protein: CASSVWVLTF.

This clonotype has just a few counts. This chain joins TRBV14 and TRBJ2-1; 9 nucleotides agree with TRBD2. Germline CDR1 SGHDN, CDR2 FVKESK. This CDR3 is built from 13 residues. Trimming took 7 bases from V and 3 from J; bases not matched to a gene: 1. CDR3 nucleotide sequence: TGTGCCAGCAAGACTAGCGGCTACAATGAGCAGTTCTTC. Protein: CASKTSGYNEQFF. Based on the CDR3 plus reference TRBV14 and TRBJ2-1, the full variable domain is EAGVTQFPSHSVIEKGQTVTLRCDPISGHDNLYWYRRVMGKEIKFLLHFVKESKQDESGMPNNRFLAERTGGTYSTLKVQPAELEDSGVYFCASKTSGYNEQFFGPGTRLTVL.

This clonotype was detected ten times or more. The chain employs TRBV20-1 and TRBJ1-5, with TRBD1 matching 8 bases. Per germline, CDR1 DFQATT and CDR2 SNEGSKA (reference sequence). V dropped 3 bases and J dropped 4; count of bases not matched to a gene: 8. The CDR3 covers 15 residues. This CDR3 reads CSARQGASKNQPQHF. The CDR3 coding sequence is TGCAGTGCTAGGCAGGGGGCGAGTAAAAATCAGCCCCAGCATTTT.

In this sample, this clonotype turned up a few times. The chain links TRBV28 to TRBJ2-2; 8 bases are shared with TRBD2. With V trimmed by 8 bases and J by 0 bases, 5 bases remained unmatched. CDR1 and CDR2 (germline): MDHEN, SYDVKM. This CDR3 has 15 amino acids. CDR3: CASPTGLANTGELFF. The CDR3 nucleotides are TGTGCCAGCCCAACGGGACTAGCGAACACCGGGGAGCTGTTTTTT.

J is TRBJ1-2 and V is TRBV6-5; a weak D match, TRBD1 (5 bases). V was clipped by 7 bases and J by 4 bases, with 19 bases between them. CDR3 size: 15 residues. Germline loops: CDR1 MNHEY, CDR2 SVGAGI. The CDR3 is CASTYGAGSGYGYTF. The CDR3 coding sequence is TGTGCCAGCACCTACGGGGCAGGATCGGGCTATGGCTACACCTTC.

This clonotype was detected a few times. The chain employs TRBV29-1 and TRBJ1-4; 7 nucleotides match TRBD1. J lost 7 bases, V lost 4 bases, and 6 bases had no gene match. From germline, CDR1 is SQVTM and CDR2 ANQGSEA. The CDR3 has 13 residues. DNA for the CDR3: TGCAGCGTTGTGCCAGGGGGAGGTGAAAAACTGTTTTTT. Protein product: CSVVPGGGEKLFF.

The chain links TRBV5-1 to TRBJ2-1; TRBD2 matches at 8 bases. CDR1 SGHRS and CDR2 YFSETQ come from the germline V gene. The CDR3 has 16 amino acids. J lost 4 bases, V lost 5 bases, and 11 bases had no gene match. The CDR3 sequence: CASRPGVTSEYNEQFF. The CDR3 nucleotides read TGCGCCAGCAGGCCGGGGGTGACTAGCGAGTACAATGAGCAGTTCTTC. The full variable domain, rest sourced from reference TRBV5-1 and TRBJ2-1, is KAGVTQTPRYLIKTRGQQVTLSCSPISGHRSVSWYQQTPGQGLQFLFEYFSETQRNKGNFPGRFSGRQFSNSRSEMNVSTLELGDSALYLCASRPGVTSEYNEQFFGPGTRLTVL.

This clonotype was detected only a few times. V is TRBV18 and J is TRBJ2-2, with D maybe TRBD2 (5 bases). Per the germline V gene, CDR1 is KGHSH and CDR2 is LQKENI. Trimming stripped 0 bases from V and 5 bases from J, with 16 bases between. The length of the CDR3 is 17 residues. CDR3 loop: CASSPPEASSGTGELFF. CDR3 DNA sequence: TGTGCCAGCTCACCACCGGAGGCGTCATCGGGGACCGGGGAGCTGTTTTTT.

The rearrangement joins TRBV7-2 to TRBJ2-1; tentatively, D is TRBD2 (7 bases). Germline lookup yields CDR1 SGHTA and CDR2 FQGNSA. V was clipped by 4 bases and J by 7 bases, with 23 bases between them. The CDR3 extends over 17 amino acids. The CDR3 DNA follows: TGTGCCAGCAGCTCAAGGGGGGGGTCAATAGGAAGGAATGAGCAGTTCTTC. Translation gives CASSSRGGSIGRNEQFF.

This clonotype showed up just a few times. The chain combines TRBV7-2 with TRBJ1-3; maybe TRBD1 (6 bases). The CDR3 covers 15 residues. Germline CDR1 reads SGHTA; CDR2 reads FQGNSA. Trimming shortened V by 6 bases and J by 0 bases, and 12 bases separated the two germline ends. CDR3 sequence: CASRTGGNSGNTIYF. CDR3 nucleotide sequence: TGTGCCAGCAGAACGGGGGGCAACTCTGGAAACACCATATATTTT.

The chain employs TRBV3-1 and TRBJ1-2; D gene uncertain. V lost 0 bases, J lost 6 bases, and 11 bases lay in between. This CDR3 region has 14 residues. Per germline, CDR1 LGHDT and CDR2 YNNKEL (reference sequence). The CDR3 reads CASSQEGNLDGYTF. CDR3 nucleotide sequence: TGTGCCAGCAGCCAAGAGGGCAATCTGGATGGCTACACCTTC.

In its sample, this clonotype was seen a few times. The V call is TRBV6-2 or TRBV6-3, the J call TRBJ1-1; D uncertain. The length of the CDR3 is 14 residues. Germline-derived CDR1 and CDR2 are MNHEY and SVGEGT. The V end was cut by 5 bases, the J end by 5 bases, with 15 bases between. CDR3 in amino acids: CASSPWGGETEAFF. In DNA form, the CDR3 reads TGTGCCAGCAGTCCCTGGGGAGGAGAGACTGAAGCTTTCTTT.

The sample holds a few counts of this clonotype. V is TRBV15 and J is TRBJ2-5, with 7 positions matching TRBD2. From germline, CDR1 is LNHNV and CDR2 YYDKDF (reference sequence). V gave up 7 bases and J gave up 4 bases; unmatched junction bases: 6. The CDR3 has 13 residues. DNA for the CDR3: TGTGCCACCACACACCGGGAGGTAGAGACCCAGTACTTC. Protein: CATTHREVETQYF.

This clonotype was counted between two and nine times. The chain combines TRBV11-2 with TRBJ2-5; 8 nucleotides line up with TRBD1. Losses at the gene ends were 4 bases for V and 5 bases for J; bases not matched to a gene: 9. The CDR3 extends over 15 amino acids. Germline-derived CDR1 and CDR2 are SGHAT and FQNNGV. The CDR3 loop is CASSYQRQGHETQYF. CDR3 coding DNA: TGTGCCAGCAGCTATCAAAGACAGGGGCACGAGACCCAGTACTTC.